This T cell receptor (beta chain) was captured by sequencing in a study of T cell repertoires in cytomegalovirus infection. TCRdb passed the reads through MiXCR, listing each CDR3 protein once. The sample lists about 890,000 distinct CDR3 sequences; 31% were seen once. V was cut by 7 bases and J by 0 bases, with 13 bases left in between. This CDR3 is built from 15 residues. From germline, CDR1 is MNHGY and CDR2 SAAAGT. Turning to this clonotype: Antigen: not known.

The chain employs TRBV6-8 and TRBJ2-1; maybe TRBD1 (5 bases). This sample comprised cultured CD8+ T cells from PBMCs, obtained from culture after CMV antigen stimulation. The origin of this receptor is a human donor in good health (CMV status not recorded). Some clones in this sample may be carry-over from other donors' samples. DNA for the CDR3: TGTGCCAGCAATCAGGGTTCTCCCTCCTACAATGAGCAGTTCTTC. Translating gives CASNQGSPSYNEQFF.